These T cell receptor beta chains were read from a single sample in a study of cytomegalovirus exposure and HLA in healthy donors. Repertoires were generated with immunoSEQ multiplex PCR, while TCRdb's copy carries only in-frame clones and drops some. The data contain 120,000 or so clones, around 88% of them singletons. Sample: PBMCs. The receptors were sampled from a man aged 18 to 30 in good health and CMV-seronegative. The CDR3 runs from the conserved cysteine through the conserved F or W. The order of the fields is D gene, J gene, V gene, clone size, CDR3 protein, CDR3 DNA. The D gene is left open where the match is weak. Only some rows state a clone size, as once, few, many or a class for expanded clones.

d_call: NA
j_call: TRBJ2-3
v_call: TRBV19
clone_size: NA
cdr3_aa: CASRTMAGADTQYF
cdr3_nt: TGTGCCAGTAGGACCATGGCAGGGGCAGATACGCAGTATTTT

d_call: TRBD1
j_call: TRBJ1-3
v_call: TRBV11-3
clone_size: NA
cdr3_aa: CASSAGGTILGNTIYF
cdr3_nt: TGTGCCAGCAGCGCAGGGGGGACAATCCTTGGAAACACCATATATTTT

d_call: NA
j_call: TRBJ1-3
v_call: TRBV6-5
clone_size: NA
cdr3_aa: CASQGFSGNTIYF
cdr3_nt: TGTGCCAGCCAGGGATTCTCTGGAAACACCATATATTTT

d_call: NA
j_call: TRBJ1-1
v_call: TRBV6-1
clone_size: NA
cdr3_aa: CASSPEMYDTEAFF
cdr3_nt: TGTGCCAGCAGTCCGGAGATGTATGACACTGAAGCTTTCTTT

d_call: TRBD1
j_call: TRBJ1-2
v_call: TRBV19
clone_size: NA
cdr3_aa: CASRPMGQGNYGYTF
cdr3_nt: TGTGCCAGTAGACCTATGGGACAGGGTAACTATGGCTACACCTTC

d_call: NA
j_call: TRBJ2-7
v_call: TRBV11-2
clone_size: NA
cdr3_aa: CASRNPWAGGGLPYEQYF
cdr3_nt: TGTGCCAGCAGGAACCCTTGGGCAGGTGGGGGACTGCCCTACGAGCAGTACTTC

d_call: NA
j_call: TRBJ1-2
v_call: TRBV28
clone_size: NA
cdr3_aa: CASSYRSYGYTF
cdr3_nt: TGTGCCAGCAGTTACAGGAGCTATGGCTACACCTTC

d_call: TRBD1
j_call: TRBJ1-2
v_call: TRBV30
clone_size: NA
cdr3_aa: CAWGWTGVSYGYTF
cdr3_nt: TGTGCCTGGGGTTGGACAGGGGTATCATATGGCTACACCTTC

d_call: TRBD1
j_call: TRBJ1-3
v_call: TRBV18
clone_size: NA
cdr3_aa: CASSPSTGSSGNTIYF
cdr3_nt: TGTGCCAGCTCACCATCGACAGGGAGCTCTGGAAACACCATATATTTT

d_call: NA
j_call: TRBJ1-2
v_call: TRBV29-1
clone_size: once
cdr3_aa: CSVDTQRGYTF
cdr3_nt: TGCAGCGTTGATACCCAGAGGGGCTACACCTTC

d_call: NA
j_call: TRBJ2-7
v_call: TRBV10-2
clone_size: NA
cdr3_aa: CASSESSLYEQYF
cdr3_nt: TGCGCCAGCAGTGAGTCTTCCCTCTACGAGCAGTACTTC

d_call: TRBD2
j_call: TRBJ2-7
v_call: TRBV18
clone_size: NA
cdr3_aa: CASSPRTSGGSYEQYF
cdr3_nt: TGTGCCAGCTCACCCCGGACTAGCGGGGGGTCCTACGAGCAGTACTTC

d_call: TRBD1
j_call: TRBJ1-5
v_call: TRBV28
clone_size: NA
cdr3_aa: CASSLHGQGDQPQHF
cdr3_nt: TGTGCCAGCAGTTTGCACGGACAGGGTGATCAGCCCCAGCATTTT

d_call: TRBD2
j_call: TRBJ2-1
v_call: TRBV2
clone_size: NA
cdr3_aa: CASSPSADRAGYSYNEQFF
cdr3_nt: TGTGCCAGCAGTCCGTCCGCCGATCGAGCGGGGTACTCCTACAATGAGCAGTTCTTC

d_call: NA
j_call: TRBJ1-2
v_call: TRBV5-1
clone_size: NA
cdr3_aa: CASSLAPTENYGYTF
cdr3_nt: TGCGCCAGCAGCTTGGCCCCGACAGAGAACTATGGCTACACCTTC

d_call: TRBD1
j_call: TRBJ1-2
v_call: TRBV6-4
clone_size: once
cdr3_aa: CASSEIPGQGYGYTF
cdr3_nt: TGTGCCAGCAGTGAAATACCAGGACAGGGCTATGGCTACACCTTC

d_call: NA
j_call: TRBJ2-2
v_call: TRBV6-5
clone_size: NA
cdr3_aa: CASSYSTRVYTGELFF
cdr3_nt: TGTGCCAGCAGTTACTCGACGAGGGTATACACCGGGGAGCTGTTTTTT

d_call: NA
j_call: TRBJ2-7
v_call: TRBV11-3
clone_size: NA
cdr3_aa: CASSLAGGSYEQYF
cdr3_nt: TGTGCCAGCAGTCTAGCAGGGGGGTCCTACGAGCAGTACTTC

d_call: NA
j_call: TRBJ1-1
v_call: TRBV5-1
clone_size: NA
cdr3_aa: CASSLQTNTEAFF
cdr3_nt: TGCGCCAGCAGCCTGCAGACAAACACTGAAGCTTTCTTT

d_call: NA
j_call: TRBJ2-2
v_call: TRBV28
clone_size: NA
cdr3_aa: CASSSGAVNTGELFF
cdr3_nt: TGTGCCAGCAGTTCCGGCGCGGTGAATACCGGGGAGCTGTTTTTT

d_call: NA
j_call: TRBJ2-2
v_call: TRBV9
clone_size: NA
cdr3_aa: CASSGRSRELFF
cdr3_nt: TGTGCCAGCAGCGGCCGGAGTAGGGAGCTGTTTTTT

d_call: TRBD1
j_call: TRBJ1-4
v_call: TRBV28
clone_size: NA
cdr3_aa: CASRGDRGDRANEKLFF
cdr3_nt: TGTGCCAGCAGAGGGGACAGGGGGGACCGGGCTAATGAAAAACTGTTTTTT

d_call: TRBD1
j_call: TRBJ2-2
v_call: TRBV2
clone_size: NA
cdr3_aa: CASGTGGSTGELFF
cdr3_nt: TGTGCCAGCGGAACAGGGGGCTCCACCGGGGAGCTGTTTTTT

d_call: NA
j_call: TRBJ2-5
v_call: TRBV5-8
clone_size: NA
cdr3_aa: CASSLFSTGEQETQYF
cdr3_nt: TGTGCCAGCAGCTTGTTTTCGACAGGTGAACAAGAGACCCAGTACTTC

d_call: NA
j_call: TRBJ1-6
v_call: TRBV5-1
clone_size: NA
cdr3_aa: CASTVQGTSPLHF
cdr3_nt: TGCGCCAGCACCGTTCAGGGTACATCACCCCTCCACTTT

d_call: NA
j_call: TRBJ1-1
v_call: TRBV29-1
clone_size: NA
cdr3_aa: CSVYKNTEAFF
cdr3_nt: TGCAGCGTTTACAAGAACACTGAAGCTTTCTTT

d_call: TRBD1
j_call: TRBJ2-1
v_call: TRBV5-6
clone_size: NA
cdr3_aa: CASSSTWQGAWHEQFF
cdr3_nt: TGTGCCAGCAGCTCCACGTGGCAGGGGGCTTGGCATGAGCAGTTCTTC

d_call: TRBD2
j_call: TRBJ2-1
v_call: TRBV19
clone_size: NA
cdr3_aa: CASSPTSGGRHNEQFF
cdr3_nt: TGTGCCAGTAGTCCTACTAGCGGGGGCCGCCACAATGAGCAGTTCTTC

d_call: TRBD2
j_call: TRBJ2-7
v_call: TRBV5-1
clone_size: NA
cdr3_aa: CASSRPGLADSYEQYF
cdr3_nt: TGCGCCAGCAGTCGTCCTGGACTAGCGGACTCCTACGAGCAGTACTTC

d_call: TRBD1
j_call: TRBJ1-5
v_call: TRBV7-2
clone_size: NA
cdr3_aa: CASSPRQGVNQPQHF
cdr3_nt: TGTGCCAGCAGCCCAAGACAGGGGGTCAATCAGCCCCAGCATTTT

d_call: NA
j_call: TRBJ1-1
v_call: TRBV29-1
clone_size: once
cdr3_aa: CSAVASNEAFF
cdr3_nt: TGCAGCGCAGTAGCGTCAAACGAAGCTTTCTTT

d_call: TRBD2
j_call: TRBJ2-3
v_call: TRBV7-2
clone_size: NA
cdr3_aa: CASSLSPSGWDTQYF
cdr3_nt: TGTGCCAGCAGCTTATCCCCTAGCGGGTGGGATACGCAGTATTTT

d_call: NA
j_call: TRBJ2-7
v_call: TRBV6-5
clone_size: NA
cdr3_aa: CASSYKRRSSYEQYF
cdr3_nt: TGTGCCAGCAGTTACAAGCGTCGGAGCTCCTACGAGCAGTACTTC

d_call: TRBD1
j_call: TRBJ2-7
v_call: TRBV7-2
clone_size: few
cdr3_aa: CASRLDRVRYF
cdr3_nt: TGTGCCAGCAGACTGGACAGGGTTAGGTACTTC

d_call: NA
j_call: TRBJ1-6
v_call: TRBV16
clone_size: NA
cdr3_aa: CASSQSDSGISPLHF
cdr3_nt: TGTGCCAGCAGCCAATCGGACAGCGGAATTTCACCCCTCCACTTT

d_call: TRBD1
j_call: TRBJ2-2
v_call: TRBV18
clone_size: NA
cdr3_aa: CASSTTGAGELFF
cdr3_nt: TGTGCCAGCTCAACTACAGGGGCCGGGGAGCTGTTTTTT

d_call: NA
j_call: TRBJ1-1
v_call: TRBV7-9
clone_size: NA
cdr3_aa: CASSRGGQRSDTEAFF
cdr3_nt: TGTGCCAGCAGCCGGGGGGGTCAAAGAAGCGACACTGAAGCTTTCTTT